Shown below are 22 T cell receptor beta chains from a single sample sequenced in a study of cytomegalovirus exposure and HLA in healthy donors. Vbeta (60) and Jbeta (13) primers were used in the PCR. The repertoire was sequenced with immunoSEQ multiplex PCR; TCRdb's copy has only in-frame clones and lacks some. Of around 140,000 clones listed, approximately 79% are singletons. What was sequenced was PBMCs. These TCRs come from a middle-aged man in good health and CMV-seropositive.

This sequence joins TRBV29-1 and TRBJ1-1, with D possibly matching TRBD1 (6 bases). This CDR3 has 13 residues. V gave up 5 bases and J gave up 1 base, with 11 bases separating them. From germline, CDR1 is SQVTM and CDR2 ANQGSEA. In DNA, the CDR3 is TGCAGCGTTCGCAGGGGCCCGAACACTGAAGCTTTCTTT. Its protein is CSVRRGPNTEAFF.

J is TRBJ1-2 and V is TRBV7-2, with 8 bases identical to TRBD1. V gave up 1 base and J gave up 6 bases; unmatched junction bases: 1. CDR1 SGHTA and CDR2 FQGNSA come from the germline V gene. The CDR3 covers 13 residues. The CDR3 region has the DNA TGTGCCAGCAGCTTAGGACAGGGGAATGGCTACACCTTC. Translation: CASSLGQGNGYTF.

This clone was recorded only once. This chain links TRBV11-2 with TRBJ2-1; 7 bases match TRBD2. The CDR3 consists of 13 residues. CDR1 is SGHAT, CDR2 FQNNGV, per germline. V lost 9 bases and J lost 8; bases outside the gene matches: 10. The CDR3 sequence: CASSFGGGHEQFF. CDR3 bases: TGTGCCAGTTCGTTTGGGGGAGGGCATGAGCAGTTCTTC.

The chain employs TRBV2 and TRBJ2-5; D possibly corresponds to TRBD1 (5 bases). Germline values: CDR1 SNHLY, CDR2 FYNNEI. This CDR3 contains 14 residues. Trimming took off 7 bases at V and 1 base at J, with 13 bases between the two ends. Here the CDR3 reads CASTSDSRQETQYF. CDR3 DNA: TGTGCCAGCACCTCCGACAGTCGCCAAGAGACCCAGTACTTC.

The CDR3 DNA sequence: TGTGCCAGCAGTGAAAGGACAGGGGCGAGGGGGCCCCAGCATTTT. Translated, it gives CASSERTGARGPQHF. The chain recombines TRBV2 with TRBJ1-5; TRBD1 agrees at 9 bases. Germline CDR1 and CDR2: SNHLY and FYNNEI. The CDR3 spans 15 residues. Losses at the gene ends were 2 bases for V and 9 bases for J; bases not matched to a gene: 8. Drawing the rest from reference TRBV2 and TRBJ1-5, the complete variable domain is EPEVTQTPSHQVTQMGQEVILRCVPISNHLYFYWYRQILGQKVEFLVSFYNNEISEKSEIFDDQFSVERPDGSNFTLKIRSTKLEDSAMYFCASSERTGARGPQHFGDGTRLSIL.

The genes are TRBV6-6 and TRBJ1-1, with D possibly matching TRBD1 (5 bases). Trimming removed 0 bases from V and 4 bases from J, with 12 bases in between. This CDR3 spans 15 amino acids. Germline CDR1 MNHNY, CDR2 SVGAGI (reference sequence). CDR3 nucleotide sequence: TGTGCCAGCAGTTACTCGAGAGTGGGGGGCACTGAAGCTTTCTTT. As protein: CASSYSRVGGTEAFF.

This clone was recorded only once. CDR3 loop: CASSRQSYGYTF. In DNA, the CDR3 is TGTGCCAGCAGTCGACAGAGCTATGGCTACACCTTC. This sequence joins TRBV2 and TRBJ1-2, with D possibly TRBD1 on 5 matching bases. Germline CDR1 SNHLY, CDR2 FYNNEI. The V and J ends lost 5 bases and 4 bases respectively, with 8 bases between them. The CDR3 sequence is 12 residues long.

V gene TRBV2 combines with J gene TRBJ1-2, with 12 bases that match TRBD1. The V gene end was trimmed by 2 bases and the J gene end by 8 bases; junction bases not matched to a gene: 3. Germline CDR1 is SNHLY and CDR2 is FYNNEI. This CDR3 comprises 14 residues. CDR3 sequence reads: CASSEFGTGGGYTF. The CDR3 nucleotides read TGTGCCAGCAGTGAATTCGGGACAGGGGGCGGCTACACCTTC.

This clone occurred a few times. As DNA, the CDR3 is TGTGCCTCTAGTACCGGGACAGCAACTAATGAAAAACTGTTTTTT. Amino acids: CASSTGTATNEKLFF. This chain joins TRBV7-9 and TRBJ1-4; TRBD1 aligns across 7 bases. Per the germline V gene, CDR1 is SEHNR and CDR2 is FQNEAQ (reference sequence). Germline trimming cut 11 bases from V and 0 bases from J; bases unmatched to any gene: 9. The CDR3 extends over 15 amino acids.

The chain has TRBV2 and TRBJ2-7; D is possibly TRBD1 (5 bases). CDR3 length: 14 amino acids. Trimming stripped 2 bases from V and 2 bases from J, with 10 bases between. CDR1 SNHLY and CDR2 FYNNEI come from the germline V gene. CDR3 amino acids: CASSEPWGTYEQYF. As DNA, the CDR3 is TGTGCCAGCAGTGAACCCTGGGGCACCTACGAGCAGTACTTC.

The rearrangement uses TRBV19 and TRBJ2-7; TRBD1 matches at 7 bases. The V gene end was trimmed by 5 bases and the J gene end by 2 bases; junction bases not matched to a gene: 12. The germline CDR1 and CDR2 sequences are LNHDA and SQIVND (reference sequence). This CDR3 spans 16 amino acids. DNA for the CDR3: TGTGCCAGTAGTGCGCCGGGACAGAGGGCCACCTACGAGCAGTACTTC. It codes for CASSAPGQRATYEQYF.

This clone has a handful of counts. The V call is TRBV7-9, the J call TRBJ2-2, with D possibly matching TRBD2 (7 bases). Germline V CDR1 and CDR2: SEHNR, FQNEAQ (reference sequence). The CDR3 length is 16 residues. V shed 6 bases and J shed 2 bases, with 16 bases lying between them. CDR3 sequence reads: CASRTMRGLNTGELFF. CDR3 sequence (DNA): TGTGCCAGCAGGACTATGCGGGGGCTAAACACCGGGGAGCTGTTTTTT.

This sequence joins TRBV7-9 and TRBJ1-2; D not resolved. The CDR3 is made up of 13 amino acids. Trimming removed 1 base at V and 9 bases at J, with 12 bases between. CDR1 is SEHNR and CDR2 is FQNEAQ in the germline V gene (reference sequence). In DNA, the CDR3 is TGTGCCAGCAGCTTAGAACCTACGGTGAGCTACACCTTC. This codes for CASSLEPTVSYTF.

The chain employs TRBV6-5 and TRBJ1-2; D may be TRBD1 (5 bases). Germline V CDR1 and CDR2: MNHEY, SVGAGI. There are 12 residues in the CDR3. V lost 0 bases, J lost 8 bases, and 7 bases lay in between. The CDR3 DNA is TGTGCCAGCAGTTACTCAGGGGCGGGCTACACCTTC. Protein sequence: CASSYSGAGYTF.

The gene calls are TRBV15 and TRBJ1-1; no reliable D call. Deletions cut 3 bases from V and 3 bases from J, with 8 bases between. This CDR3 is built from 13 residues. Germline V gene data show CDR1 as LNHNV and CDR2 as YYDKDF (reference sequence). CDR3 residues: CATSRGGDTEAFF. CDR3 DNA: TGTGCCACCAGCAGGGGAGGTGACACTGAAGCTTTCTTT.

V is TRBV28 and J is TRBJ2-1, with 8 positions matching TRBD2. The CDR3 length is 15 residues. Germline CDR1 and CDR2: MDHEN and SYDVKM. Losses at the gene ends were 2 bases for V and 8 bases for J; bases not matched to a gene: 8. The DNA of the CDR3 is TGTGCCAGCAGTTTACCGGGACTAGAAGTGGATGAGCAGTTCTTC. Translated, it gives CASSLPGLEVDEQFF.

This clone has just a few counts. The chain employs TRBV25-1 and TRBJ2-6; TRBD1 agrees at 7 bases. Trimming at V came to 2 bases and at J to 0 bases, leaving 7 bases not matched to a gene. CDR1 MGHDK and CDR2 SYGVNS come from the germline V gene. The CDR3 covers 18 residues. The DNA of the CDR3 is TGTGCCAGCAGTGAAGGGGGCAGGGGGATCTCTGGGGCCAACGTCCTGACTTTC. It translates to CASSEGGRGISGANVLTF.

The CDR3 reads CASSLEGTRGNIQYF. CDR3 nucleotide sequence: TGCGCCAGCAGCTTGGAAGGGACAAGGGGGAACATTCAGTACTTC. The chain employs TRBV5-1 and TRBJ2-4; possibly TRBD1 for D (6 bases). This CDR3 spans 15 amino acids. The V and J ends lost 0 bases and 7 bases respectively, with 14 bases between them. Germline V lookup: CDR1 SGHRS, CDR2 YFSETQ.

The chain employs TRBV6-5 and TRBJ2-5, with D unresolved. Germline CDR1 reads MNHEY; CDR2 reads SVGAGI. Trimming left V 4 bases short and J 11 bases short, with 23 bases between. The CDR3 loop spans 15 amino acids. CDR3 sequence (DNA): TGTGCCAGCAGTTCTGACTCACCAAAGTACGCGGAGCAGTACTTC. Residues: CASSSDSPKYAEQYF.

V usage is TRBV11-2 and J usage is TRBJ2-3, with TRBD2 matching over 14 bases. Germline V gene lookup returns CDR1 SGHAT and CDR2 FQNNGV. The CDR3 totals 16 residues. V was clipped by 5 bases and J by 5 bases; unmatched bases: 6. CDR3 sequence: CASSLRLAGGLDTQYF. DNA for the CDR3: TGTGCCAGCAGCCTGCGACTAGCGGGAGGGTTAGATACGCAGTATTTT.

The chain employs TRBV6-1 and TRBJ2-6, with 7 bases matching TRBD1. CDR1 and CDR2 (germline): MNHNS, SASEGT. This CDR3 has 14 amino acids. V was pared by 8 bases and J by 1 base, with 2 bases of the junction left unmatched. The CDR3 nucleotides are TGTGCCAGCGGACAGGCTTCTGGGGCCAACGTCCTGACTTTC. Its translation: CASGQASGANVLTF.

The chain is built from TRBV11-2 and TRBJ1-1; 7 positions match TRBD1. Germline CDR1 is SGHAT and CDR2 is FQNNGV. Trimming cost V 2 bases and J 4 bases; bases outside gene matches: 1. The CDR3 length is 13 residues. In DNA, the CDR3 is TGTGCCAGCAGCTTATACAGGGGCACTGAAGCTTTCTTT. Translation: CASSLYRGTEAFF.